The following is a T cell receptor (beta chain) sequence with its context. The antigen remains unidentified. The entry originates in a study of shared clonotypes between healthy human individuals. Study observations and caveats: With a few donors compared, roughly 5% of naive CD4 clonotypes were shared. Sequencing depth was expected to affect clonotype sharing among donors.

Germline CDR1 and CDR2: MDHEN and SYDVKM. This CDR3 is 17 amino acids long. With 5 bases clipped from V and 1 base from J, the junction kept 10 bases outside the gene matches. Sequencing used immunoSEQ multiplex PCR; TCRdb keeps in-frame clones, though not all of them. This table holds 740,000 or so clones, 73% found once. The sequence derives from a woman aged 30 to 39 in good health. The sequenced sample was memory CD4+ T cells sorted from blood. Subset in this sample: CD45RA-negative fraction. The chain uses TRBV28 and TRBJ2-2; 7 positions agree with TRBD1. The DNA of the CDR3 is TGTGCCAGCAGTCACGATCGACAGGGATGGAACACCGGGGAGCTGTTTTTT. Amino acids: CASSHDRQGWNTGELFF.